The table lists the clone carrying this TCR beta chain with a few counts. This entry belongs to a study of CD8+ T cells in alopecia areata. Indicated treatment: oral pan-JAK inhibitor, 5-10 mg twice daily. As the sequencing template, cDNA was produced by extracting RNA and reverse transcribing it. Repertoires were generated with immunoSEQ multiplex PCR, while TCRdb's copy carries only in-frame clones and drops some. The sample lists 80,000 or so clones, around 60% occurring once. The receptor was isolated from a human donor with alopecia areata. The specimen was CD8+ T cells sorted from blood, collected at week 24, from a patient treated with tofacitinib.

This chain's CDR3 is CASSYGGRTYGYTF. The CDR3 nucleotides read TGTGCCAGCAGTTACGGGGGGCGTACCTATGGCTACACCTTC. This sequence joins TRBV6-5 and TRBJ1-2; a possible D gene is TRBD1 (6 bases). Germline CDR1 and CDR2: MNHEY and SVGAGI. V shed 2 bases and J shed 4 bases, with 11 bases lying between them. The CDR3 loop spans 14 amino acids.